The clone carrying this T cell receptor (beta chain) was seen more than once but under ten times. Its antigen is unknown. The sample belongs to a study of cytomegalovirus exposure and HLA in healthy donors. General study results and limits: In a later analysis, at a false discovery rate of 0.05, 15,000 to 20,000 TCR beta sequences were associated with HLA alleles. About 87% or about 30% of the time was how often most TCR beta V segments were productive, according to an earlier analysis. Rare TCR sequences predominated, though certain public TCRs were found in many donors.

J lost 4 bases, V lost 5 bases, and 7 bases had no gene match. The CDR3 contains 15 residues. Germline V lookup: CDR1 SGHTA, CDR2 FQGTGA. Use of 60 Vbeta and 13 Jbeta primers characterized the PCR. Repertoires were generated with immunoSEQ multiplex PCR, while TCRdb's copy carries only in-frame clones and drops some. The profile shows some 150,000 clones, around a tenth of them singletons. This chain joins TRBV7-3 and TRBJ2-4; 8 bases fit TRBD2. The sequenced material came from PBMCs. The sequence was collected from a male donor in good health and CMV-seronegative. The CDR3 DNA reads TGTGCCAGCAGCCCCCGGGGGGGATCTAAAAACATTCAGTACTTC. This sequence encodes CASSPRGGSKNIQYF.